A selection of T cell receptor beta chains follows, all from one sample in a study of technical replicates of blood from a handful of donors. TCRdb keeps only in-frame clones here, not all; method: immunoSEQ multiplex PCR. This table holds roughly 60,000 clones, nearly 90% found once. Sequenced material: PBMCs. These receptors were taken from a human donor in good health. Some clones in this sample may be carry-over from other donors' samples. Each CDR3 is given with its conserved first and last residue. A D gene is named only where the DNA matches it firmly. Some rows mark clone size as missing; the rest say once, few, many or name a class of expanded clone.

v_gene: TRBV2
abundance: NA
j_gene: TRBJ1-6
d_gene: NA
CDR3nt: TGTGCCAGCAGTGATTTTCCTTATCTGCAGGGTCTTAATTCACCCCTCCACTTT
CDR3aa: CASSDFPYLQGLNSPLHF

v_gene: TRBV5-4
abundance: NA
j_gene: TRBJ2-1
d_gene: TRBD2
CDR3nt: TGTGCCAGCAGCAAGGGACTAGCGGGGACGACCTCCTACAATGAGCAGTTCTTC
CDR3aa: CASSKGLAGTTSYNEQFF

v_gene: TRBV27
abundance: NA
j_gene: TRBJ1-2
d_gene: TRBD1
CDR3nt: TGTGCCAGCTATACCGGACAGGGCAGGGGCTACACCTTC
CDR3aa: CASYTGQGRGYTF

v_gene: TRBV5-5
abundance: NA
j_gene: TRBJ2-2
d_gene: NA
CDR3nt: TGTGCCAGCAGCCGGGTGATGGTCGCCGGGGAGCTGTTTTTT
CDR3aa: CASSRVMVAGELFF

v_gene: TRBV25-1
abundance: NA
j_gene: TRBJ1-2
d_gene: NA
CDR3nt: TGTGCCTACGGGACTGAGGGGGGCTACACCTTC
CDR3aa: CAYGTEGGYTF

v_gene: TRBV27
abundance: NA
j_gene: TRBJ2-7
d_gene: NA
CDR3nt: TGTGCCAGCAGTCCCCGCCCCCCCGATGGGCCAAACTACGAGCAGTACTTC
CDR3aa: CASSPRPPDGPNYEQYF

v_gene: TRBV4-1
abundance: NA
j_gene: TRBJ2-1
d_gene: NA
CDR3nt: TGCGCCAGCAGGATTCTAGTGTCCTCCTACAATGAGCAGTTCTTC
CDR3aa: CASRILVSSYNEQFF

v_gene: TRBV18
abundance: NA
j_gene: TRBJ2-1
d_gene: TRBD2
CDR3nt: TGTGCCAGCTCACCACAGGCTAGCGGCTACAATGAGCAGTTCTTC
CDR3aa: CASSPQASGYNEQFF

v_gene: TRBV7-6
abundance: NA
j_gene: TRBJ2-3
d_gene: NA
CDR3nt: TGTGCCAGCAGCGCTCGGGGGGCCCGGCAGGATACGCAGTATTTT
CDR3aa: CASSARGARQDTQYF

v_gene: TRBV27
abundance: NA
j_gene: TRBJ2-1
d_gene: TRBD2
CDR3nt: TGTGCCAGCAACCCCGCTAGCGGCAATGAGCAGTTCTTC
CDR3aa: CASNPASGNEQFF

v_gene: TRBV6-5
abundance: NA
j_gene: TRBJ2-1
d_gene: NA
CDR3nt: TGTGCCAGCAGTTACTCGCAACGGGGGTCCGGTAGATTCTTC
CDR3aa: CASSYSQRGSGRFF

v_gene: TRBV7-2
abundance: NA
j_gene: TRBJ1-2
d_gene: TRBD1
CDR3nt: TGTGCCAGCGGCAATCTCCGTGGACAGGGTAGGGGCTACACCTTC
CDR3aa: CASGNLRGQGRGYTF

v_gene: TRBV7-2
abundance: NA
j_gene: TRBJ2-7
d_gene: NA
CDR3nt: TGTGCCAGCAGCTTAGAACAGAGCTCCTACGAGCAGTACTTC
CDR3aa: CASSLEQSSYEQYF

v_gene: TRBV4-2
abundance: once
j_gene: TRBJ2-1
d_gene: TRBD2
CDR3nt: TGTGCCAGCAGCCAAGATGCCACTAGCGGTTACAATGAGCAGTTCTTC
CDR3aa: CASSQDATSGYNEQFF

v_gene: TRBV4-2
abundance: NA
j_gene: TRBJ2-3
d_gene: TRBD2
CDR3nt: TGTGCCAGCAGCCAAGGAGTAGCGGGGGGCGAGGATACGCAGTATTTT
CDR3aa: CASSQGVAGGEDTQYF

v_gene: TRBV5-4
abundance: NA
j_gene: TRBJ2-1
d_gene: TRBD2
CDR3nt: TGTGCCAGCAGCACTACCGGGACTAGCGGTGAGCAGTTCTTC
CDR3aa: CASSTTGTSGEQFF

v_gene: TRBV6-5
abundance: NA
j_gene: TRBJ2-7
d_gene: NA
CDR3nt: TGTGCCAGCAGTTCCCCTAGCTCCCACTCCTACGAGCAGTACTTC
CDR3aa: CASSSPSSHSYEQYF

v_gene: TRBV6-5
abundance: NA
j_gene: TRBJ2-7
d_gene: NA
CDR3nt: TGTGCCAGCAGCCAGGGAGGGGGTGCCTACGAGCAGTACTTC
CDR3aa: CASSQGGGAYEQYF

v_gene: TRBV4-2
abundance: NA
j_gene: TRBJ2-3
d_gene: TRBD2
CDR3nt: TGTGCCAGCAGCCAAGACCCGGGGGGGAGCACAGATACGCAGTATTTT
CDR3aa: CASSQDPGGSTDTQYF

v_gene: TRBV27
abundance: once
j_gene: TRBJ2-7
d_gene: NA
CDR3nt: TGTGCCAGCAGTTTAAGTCAACGGTCCTCTTCCTACGAGCAGTACTTC
CDR3aa: CASSLSQRSSSYEQYF

v_gene: TRBV18
abundance: once
j_gene: TRBJ1-4
d_gene: TRBD1
CDR3nt: TGTGCCAGCACCCGGGACAGAGATGAAAAACTGTTTTTT
CDR3aa: CASTRDRDEKLFF

v_gene: TRBV30
abundance: NA
j_gene: TRBJ2-1
d_gene: TRBD2
CDR3nt: TGTGCCTGGAGTGTTCCGCCGAACAGCGGGAGGGATAATGAGCAGTTCTTC
CDR3aa: CAWSVPPNSGRDNEQFF

v_gene: TRBV9
abundance: once
j_gene: TRBJ1-3
d_gene: NA
CDR3nt: TGTGCCAGCAGCGATAAGGGAGCTGGAAACACCATATATTTT
CDR3aa: CASSDKGAGNTIYF

v_gene: TRBV7-9
abundance: NA
j_gene: TRBJ1-4
d_gene: NA
CDR3nt: TGTGCCAGCAGCTTAGTCGACAGTAGGAATGAAAAACTGTTTTTT
CDR3aa: CASSLVDSRNEKLFF

v_gene: TRBV29-1
abundance: NA
j_gene: TRBJ2-3
d_gene: NA
CDR3nt: TGCAGCGTCCGCACCCGCGGCGGCACAGATACGCAGTATTTT
CDR3aa: CSVRTRGGTDTQYF

v_gene: TRBV14
abundance: few
j_gene: TRBJ1-5
d_gene: NA
CDR3nt: TGTGCCAGCAGCCAAGATGCGGTCGGGCAGCCCCAGCATTTT
CDR3aa: CASSQDAVGQPQHF

v_gene: TRBV7-9
abundance: NA
j_gene: TRBJ2-1
d_gene: NA
CDR3nt: TGTGCCAGCAGCTTAGTGACGCGGGACTCACATGAGCAGTTCTTC
CDR3aa: CASSLVTRDSHEQFF

v_gene: TRBV2
abundance: NA
j_gene: TRBJ2-7
d_gene: NA
CDR3nt: TGTGCCAGCAGTGAAGATATGAGTGGGGGCCAGTACTTC
CDR3aa: CASSEDMSGGQYF

v_gene: TRBV10-2
abundance: NA
j_gene: TRBJ1-5
d_gene: NA
CDR3nt: TGCGCCAGCAGTGAGTCGATATTCAGGGTCCCCTCAGGGGCCCAGCATTTT
CDR3aa: CASSESIFRVPSGAQHF

v_gene: TRBV7-9
abundance: NA
j_gene: TRBJ1-1
d_gene: NA
CDR3nt: TGTGCCAGCACCCTTGGAGGGAGCATGAACACTGAAGCTTTCTTT
CDR3aa: CASTLGGSMNTEAFF

v_gene: TRBV28
abundance: NA
j_gene: TRBJ1-2
d_gene: TRBD1
CDR3nt: TGTGCCAGCAGCCTTACCCAGGGGGCTAACTATGGCTACACCTTC
CDR3aa: CASSLTQGANYGYTF

v_gene: TRBV4-1
abundance: NA
j_gene: TRBJ2-5
d_gene: TRBD2
CDR3nt: TGCGCCAGCAGCCAAGGGCGCAGCGGGGGACACGAAGAGACCCAGTACTTC
CDR3aa: CASSQGRSGGHEETQYF

v_gene: TRBV5-8
abundance: NA
j_gene: TRBJ1-3
d_gene: TRBD1
CDR3nt: TGTGCCAGCAGCCCGGAAGGAGGGACAGGCTTCCTCTCTGGAAACACCATATATTTT
CDR3aa: CASSPEGGTGFLSGNTIYF

v_gene: TRBV5-1
abundance: NA
j_gene: TRBJ1-1
d_gene: NA
CDR3nt: TGCGCCAGCAGCTTGGGGGCAGGCAGTGCTTTCTTT
CDR3aa: CASSLGAGSAFF

v_gene: TRBV30
abundance: once
j_gene: TRBJ1-2
d_gene: TRBD1
CDR3nt: TGTGCCTGGAGTACCAACAGGGGAGGCTACACCTTC
CDR3aa: CAWSTNRGGYTF

v_gene: TRBV18
abundance: NA
j_gene: TRBJ1-2
d_gene: NA
CDR3nt: TGTGCCAGCTCACCCTCCAGGGAGGAGTACACCTTC
CDR3aa: CASSPSREEYTF

v_gene: TRBV5-4
abundance: NA
j_gene: TRBJ2-1
d_gene: TRBD2
CDR3nt: TGTGCCAGCAGCCCGAGAGCTAGCGGGCGGAGGGAGATGAATGAGCAGTTCTTC
CDR3aa: CASSPRASGRREMNEQFF

v_gene: TRBV9
abundance: NA
j_gene: TRBJ1-2
d_gene: TRBD1
CDR3nt: TGTGCCAGCAGCCCTTGGGACAGGCAATCGTATGGCTACACCTTC
CDR3aa: CASSPWDRQSYGYTF

v_gene: TRBV5-1
abundance: NA
j_gene: TRBJ2-3
d_gene: TRBD2
CDR3nt: TGCGCCAGCAGCTTGGATCCTAGCGGGAGGACAGATACGCAGTATTTT
CDR3aa: CASSLDPSGRTDTQYF

v_gene: TRBV9
abundance: NA
j_gene: TRBJ2-2
d_gene: TRBD2
CDR3nt: TGTGCCAGCAGCGCCGGACTAGCGGGGGCGCAGATCGGGGAGCTGTTTTTT
CDR3aa: CASSAGLAGAQIGELFF

v_gene: TRBV7-3
abundance: NA
j_gene: TRBJ2-3
d_gene: NA
CDR3nt: TGTGCCAGCAGCCCCAGCGTCTCGGGGTTCGCAGATACGCAGTATTTT
CDR3aa: CASSPSVSGFADTQYF

v_gene: TRBV5-1
abundance: NA
j_gene: TRBJ1-2
d_gene: TRBD1
CDR3nt: TGCGCCAGCAGCTTCCGTGTCGGGACAGAGTATGGCTACACCTTC
CDR3aa: CASSFRVGTEYGYTF

v_gene: TRBV11-1
abundance: NA
j_gene: TRBJ1-2
d_gene: NA
CDR3nt: TGTGCCAGCAGCTTAGGTTTGGGGCGTCCGTCCCCTGACTATGGCTACACCTTC
CDR3aa: CASSLGLGRPSPDYGYTF

v_gene: TRBV6-1
abundance: NA
j_gene: TRBJ2-1
d_gene: TRBD2
CDR3nt: TGTGCCAGCGAAGTCCTAGCGGCAAATGAGCAGTTCTTC
CDR3aa: CASEVLAANEQFF

v_gene: TRBV29-1
abundance: NA
j_gene: TRBJ2-1
d_gene: NA
CDR3nt: TGCAGCGTTGAGACTCTGAACCTCAATGAGCAGTTCTTC
CDR3aa: CSVETLNLNEQFF

v_gene: TRBV5-1
abundance: once
j_gene: TRBJ2-7
d_gene: NA
CDR3nt: TGCGCCAGCAGCTTGGGGACTTTAGCAATCTACGAGCAGTACTTC
CDR3aa: CASSLGTLAIYEQYF

v_gene: TRBV18
abundance: once
j_gene: TRBJ2-5
d_gene: TRBD1
CDR3nt: TGTGCCAGCTCGTCGGCCGGGACAGGGTTCCAAGAGACCCAGTACTTC
CDR3aa: CASSSAGTGFQETQYF

v_gene: TRBV4-1
abundance: NA
j_gene: TRBJ2-5
d_gene: TRBD2
CDR3nt: TGCGCCAGCAGCCAAGATGAGCGGCGGGGGCAAGAGACCCAGTACTTC
CDR3aa: CASSQDERRGQETQYF

v_gene: TRBV7-9
abundance: once
j_gene: TRBJ1-4
d_gene: TRBD1
CDR3nt: TGTGCCAGCAGACGATCGACAGGGCTTCACGAAAAACTGTTTTTT
CDR3aa: CASRRSTGLHEKLFF

v_gene: TRBV6-5
abundance: NA
j_gene: TRBJ2-2
d_gene: NA
CDR3nt: TGTGCCAGCAGTCCCCGAGTGAACACCGGGGAGCTGTTTTTT
CDR3aa: CASSPRVNTGELFF

v_gene: TRBV19
abundance: NA
j_gene: TRBJ2-6
d_gene: NA
CDR3nt: TGTGCCAGTAGTGAGGGGGCTGGGGCCAACGTCCTGACTTTC
CDR3aa: CASSEGAGANVLTF